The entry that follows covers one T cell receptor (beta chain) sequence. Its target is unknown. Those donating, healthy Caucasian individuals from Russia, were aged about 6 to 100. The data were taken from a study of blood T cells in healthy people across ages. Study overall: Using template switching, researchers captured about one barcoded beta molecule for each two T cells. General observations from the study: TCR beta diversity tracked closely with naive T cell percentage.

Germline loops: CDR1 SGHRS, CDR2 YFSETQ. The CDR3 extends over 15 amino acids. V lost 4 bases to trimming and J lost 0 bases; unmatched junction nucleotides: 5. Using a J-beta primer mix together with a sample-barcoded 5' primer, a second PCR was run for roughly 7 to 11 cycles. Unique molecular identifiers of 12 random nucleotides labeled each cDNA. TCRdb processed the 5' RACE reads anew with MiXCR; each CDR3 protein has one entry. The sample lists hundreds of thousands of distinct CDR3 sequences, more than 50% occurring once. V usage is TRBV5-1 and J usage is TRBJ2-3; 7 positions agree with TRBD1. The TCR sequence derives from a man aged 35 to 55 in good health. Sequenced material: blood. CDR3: CASSEGQTSTDTQYF. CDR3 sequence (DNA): TGCGCCAGCAGCGAGGGACAGACCAGCACAGATACGCAGTATTTT. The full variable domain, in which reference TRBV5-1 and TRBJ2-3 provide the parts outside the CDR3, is KAGVTQTPRYLIKTRGQQVTLSCSPISGHRSVSWYQQTPGQGLQFLFEYFSETQRNKGNFPGRFSGRQFSNSRSEMNVSTLELGDSALYLCASSEGQTSTDTQYFGPGTRLTVL.